This T cell receptor beta chain was identified during a study of blood T cell repertoires in COVID-19. Here immunoSEQ multiplex PCR was the method, and the copy in TCRdb shows in-frame clones only, minus some. The repertoire holds approximately 350,000 clones, with roughly 80% as singletons. The CDR3 covers 13 residues. Germline values: CDR1 SGHTA, CDR2 FQGNSA. V lost 0 bases and J 5 bases, leaving 7 bases between the germline ends. Cohorts were assigned according to the clinical history that participants reported. The sequence was obtained from a woman between 50 and 59 years old who had recovered from COVID-19. The sequencing sample was made of PBMCs or T cells enriched from blood (not recorded which). This chain connects TRBV7-2 to TRBJ2-5; D gene ambiguous. CDR3 residues: CASSLALRETQYF. The CDR3 DNA reads TGTGCCAGCAGCTTAGCCTTGAGGGAGACCCAGTACTTC.